Presented here are 28 T cell receptor beta chains from one specimen sequenced in a study of T cells after somatic rescue of genetic block. Profiled with immunoSEQ multiplex PCR; TCRdb holds only in-frame clones, not every one. The data contain 9,500 to 15,000 clones, under 85% of them seen just once; the ten biggest clones take up 15% to 20%. Sequencing was done on a sample of peripheral blood mononuclear cells (PBMCs). These receptors were taken from a boy aged 5-17 years.

This clone is a singleton in its sample. V usage is TRBV27 and J usage is TRBJ1-2; D possibly corresponds to TRBD1 (5 bases). The CDR3 extends over 14 amino acids. The ends were cut back, 3 bases at V and 4 bases at J, with 12 bases in the middle. Germline values: CDR1 MNHEY, CDR2 SMNVEV (reference sequence). The CDR3 reads CASSFGGRSYGYTF. CDR3 DNA: TGTGCCAGCAGTTTCGGGGGTAGGAGCTATGGCTACACCTTC.

This clone showed up just once. The chain combines TRBV18 with TRBJ1-5; D is ambiguous. The CDR3 covers 13 residues. Trimming stripped 4 bases from V and 5 bases from J, with 9 bases between. Germline CDR1 KGHSH, CDR2 LQKENI. The CDR3 protein is CASSQDVDQPQHF. The CDR3 coding sequence is TGTGCCAGCTCACAGGACGTAGATCAGCCCCAGCATTTT.

CDR3 sequence: CAWGFLGGPNEKLFF. DNA of the CDR3: TGTGCCTGGGGGTTTCTGGGTGGTCCTAATGAAAAACTGTTTTTT. The chain links TRBV30 to TRBJ1-4; D is uncertain. CDR1 is GTSNPN, CDR2 SVGIG, per germline (reference sequence). V dropped 5 bases and J dropped 3 bases, with 16 bases sitting between them. The CDR3 has 15 residues. The variable domain in full, completed from reference TRBV30 and TRBJ1-4, reads SQTIHQWPATLVQPVGSPLSLECTVEGTSNPNLYWYRQAAGRGLQLLFYSVGIGQISSEVPQNLSASRPQDRQFILSSKKLLLSDSGFYLCAWGFLGGPNEKLFFGSGTQLSVL.

The chain links TRBV4-1 to TRBJ2-3; D remains unclear. There are 14 residues in the CDR3. Trimming stripped 4 bases from V and 3 bases from J, with 11 bases between. Germline loops: CDR1 MGHRA, CDR2 YSYEKL. The CDR3 DNA reads as TGCGCCAGCAGCCGTCCAAGTAGGACAGATACGCAGTATTTT. It yields the protein CASSRPSRTDTQYF.

This sequence joins TRBV5-6 and TRBJ2-7; D is undetermined. This CDR3 contains 14 residues. Germline V CDR1 and CDR2: SGHDT, YYEEEE. V lost 6 bases and J 4 bases, leaving 17 bases between the germline ends. The CDR3 nucleotides are TGTGCCAGCAAAAATTTTGGCCCCTTGTACGAGCAGTACTTC. Its translation: CASKNFGPLYEQYF.

The gene calls are TRBV4-1 and TRBJ2-5; D not resolved. Germline V gene data show CDR1 as MGHRA and CDR2 as YSYEKL. This CDR3 has 12 residues. V was cut by 0 bases and J by 5 bases, with 4 bases left in between. The CDR3 nucleotides are TGCGCCAGCAGCCAAGAAGGGGAGACCCAGTACTTC. Amino acid sequence: CASSQEGETQYF.

The rearrangement uses TRBV5-1 and TRBJ1-6; 8 bases map to TRBD1. The CDR3 runs 15 residues. Germline trimming cut 4 bases from V and 10 bases from J; bases unmatched to any gene: 10. Germline V lookup: CDR1 SGHRS, CDR2 YFSETQ. In DNA form, the CDR3 reads TGCGCCAGCAGCCTCGGGCAGGGGGCCGGATCACCCCTCCACTTT. Translation: CASSLGQGAGSPLHF.

The chain joins TRBV5-1 to TRBJ2-1; 13 bases map to TRBD2. CDR1 and CDR2 from the germline V gene are SGHRS and YFSETQ. Trimming took 0 bases from V and 6 from J; bases not matched to a gene: 9. There are 18 residues in the CDR3. CDR3 nucleotide sequence: TGCGCCAGCAGCTTGGCCCCCGGACTAGCGGGAGTGCTCAATGAGCAGTTCTTC. It yields the protein CASSLAPGLAGVLNEQFF.

The chain links TRBV11-2 to TRBJ1-5; 7 bases are a match to TRBD1. Germline-derived CDR1 and CDR2 are SGHAT and FQNNGV. This CDR3 spans 14 amino acids. The junction had 2 bases not matched to a gene; V was cut back by 5 bases and J by 1 base. This CDR3 is CASSPTGSNQPQHF. CDR3 coding DNA: TGTGCCAGCAGCCCGACAGGGAGCAATCAGCCCCAGCATTTT.

This clone was seen a handful of times. The V call is TRBV27, the J call TRBJ2-7; D perhaps matches TRBD1 (5 bases). This CDR3 is 14 amino acids long. V was cut by 5 bases and J by 0 bases, with 11 bases left in between. The V gene's germline CDR1 is MNHEY and CDR2 SMNVEV (reference sequence). The CDR3, as DNA: TGTGCCAGCAGTCACCGACAGTCCTCCTACGAGCAGTACTTC. Protein: CASSHRQSSYEQYF.

The V gene is TRBV27, the J gene TRBJ2-7; the match to TRBD1 covers 8 bases. Germline V gene data show CDR1 as MNHEY and CDR2 as SMNVEV (reference sequence). CDR3 length: 14 amino acids. Trimming cost V 2 bases and J 2 bases; bases outside gene matches: 2. The chain's CDR3 is CASSLGTGPYEQYF. Written as DNA, the CDR3 is TGTGCCAGCAGTTTAGGGACAGGTCCCTACGAGCAGTACTTC.

The gene calls are TRBV11-1 and TRBJ1-4, with D tentatively TRBD1 (5 bases). The CDR3 sequence is 13 residues long. Deletions cut 3 bases from V and 5 bases from J, with 7 bases between. Germline V gene lookup returns CDR1 SGHAT and CDR2 FQDESV (reference sequence). CDR3: CASSLWGNEKLFF. CDR3 coding DNA: TGTGCCAGCAGCTTGTGGGGGAATGAAAAACTGTTTTTT.

The chain employs TRBV5-4 and TRBJ2-2, with 8 bases lining up with TRBD1. The CDR3 runs to 16 residues. The germline gives CDR1 SGHNT, CDR2 YYREEE (reference sequence). Trimming at V came to 4 bases and at J to 5 bases, leaving 10 bases not matched to a gene. The CDR3 sequence is CASSIRTGRLTGELFF. CDR3 nucleotide sequence: TGTGCCAGCAGCATTCGGACAGGGAGGTTGACCGGGGAGCTGTTTTTT.

This clone appeared once. The chain combines TRBV5-6 with TRBJ2-7; D is ambiguous. V was trimmed by 4 bases and J by 2 bases, leaving 16 bases between them. CDR1 and CDR2 (germline): SGHDT, YYEEEE. The CDR3 spans 15 residues. Here the CDR3 DNA reads TGTGCCAGCAGCCCCCGAGGCAGAGTGGCCTACGAGCAGTACTTC. This sequence encodes CASSPRGRVAYEQYF.

This clone was seen more than once but under ten times. The genes are TRBV6-4 and TRBJ2-1, with a tentative D call TRBD2 (6 bases). CDR1 and CDR2 from the germline V gene are MRHNA and SNTAGT. With 3 bases removed from V and 9 bases from J, the gap between germline ends came to 12 bases. The CDR3 totals 13 residues. This chain's CDR3 is CASSERLVSEQFF. In nucleotides, the CDR3 is TGTGCCAGCAGTGAGCGACTAGTGAGTGAGCAGTTCTTC.

The chain has TRBV9 and TRBJ2-5; perhaps TRBD1 as D (5 bases). The V gene's germline CDR1 is SGDLS and CDR2 YYNGEE. V shed 2 bases and J shed 5 bases, with 13 bases lying between them. CDR3 length: 14 residues. CDR3 amino acids: CASSVGHMGETQYF. The CDR3, as DNA: TGTGCCAGCAGCGTCGGACATATGGGGGAGACCCAGTACTTC. Combining the CDR3 with reference TRBV9 and TRBJ2-5 gives the whole variable domain DSGVTQTPKHLITATGQRVTLRCSPRSGDLSVYWYQQSLDQGLQFLIQYYNGEERAKGNILERFSAQQFPDLHSELNLSSLELGDSALYFCASSVGHMGETQYFGPGTRLLVL.

The chain joins TRBV9 to TRBJ2-7, with no clear D. The CDR3 loop spans 15 amino acids. V gave up 0 bases and J gave up 0 bases, with 10 bases separating them. CDR1 is SGDLS and CDR2 is YYNGEE in the germline V gene. CDR3 protein: CASSVVGSSSYEQYF. CDR3 nucleotides: TGTGCCAGCAGCGTAGTGGGCTCCAGCTCCTACGAGCAGTACTTC.

This chain links TRBV9 with TRBJ2-1; D might be TRBD2 (7 bases). Germline V gives CDR1 SGDLS, CDR2 YYNGEE. This CDR3 spans 17 amino acids. Between the trimmed V and J ends, which lost 4 bases and 4 bases, there was a span of 21 bases. The CDR3 region is CASSPRRGGGAYNEQFF. The CDR3 DNA is TGTGCCAGCAGCCCCCGACGAGGTGGGGGGGCTTACAATGAGCAGTTCTTC.

The V gene is TRBV6-5, the J gene TRBJ2-7; no clear D. Germline CDR1 MNHEY, CDR2 SVGAGI. Trimming shortened V by 2 bases and J by 7 bases, and 12 bases separated the two germline ends. This CDR3 has 13 residues. CDR3 residues: CASSYRSPAEQYF. CDR3 bases: TGTGCCAGCAGTTACCGATCTCCGGCTGAGCAGTACTTC.

The table lists this clone with a count of one. J is TRBJ2-7 and V is TRBV11-2; no firm D call. CDR3 size: 13 residues. The germline V and J ends were trimmed by 4 bases and 1 base, with 8 bases remaining between them. In germline, CDR1 is SGHAT, CDR2 FQNNGV. CDR3: CASSYVLSYEQYF. The CDR3 DNA is TGTGCCAGCAGCTACGTTTTATCCTACGAGCAGTACTTC.

This clone has only one observation. V is TRBV7-9 and J is TRBJ2-6, with 11 bases that match TRBD1. The V segment lost 3 bases and the J segment 0 bases; nucleotides outside the gene matches: 4. In germline, CDR1 is SEHNR, CDR2 FQNEAQ (reference sequence). The CDR3 length is 18 residues. The CDR3 region has the DNA TGTGCCAGCAGCTTTGGACAGGGGGCTTTCTCTGGGGCCAACGTCCTGACTTTC. It translates to CASSFGQGAFSGANVLTF.

The V call is TRBV5-8, the J call TRBJ2-7, with a possible D match to TRBD1 (6 bases). This CDR3 spans 15 amino acids. Trimming pared 0 bases from V and 0 bases from J, leaving 10 bases between. Germline CDR1 is SGHTS and CDR2 is YDEGEE. The CDR3 DNA reads as TGTGCCAGCAGCTTGGAGACAGGATCCTCCTACGAGCAGTACTTC. Residues: CASSLETGSSYEQYF.

The chain uses TRBV9 and TRBJ1-2; D is possibly TRBD1 (5 bases). Trimming took off 0 bases at V and 4 bases at J, with 10 bases between the two ends. The CDR3 consists of 14 residues. Germline-derived CDR1 and CDR2 are SGDLS and YYNGEE. CDR3 protein: CASSVGSQGYGYTF. The DNA for the CDR3 is TGTGCCAGCAGCGTAGGGTCTCAGGGCTATGGCTACACCTTC.

Concerning this clone: At one of its ends the junction is not consistent with the germline gene, which may arise from a read error. This chain uses TRBV11-2 with TRBJ2-3, with TRBD2 matching over 7 bases. This CDR3 is built from 17 residues. Germline V CDR1 and CDR2: SGHAT, FQNNGV. DNA of the CDR3: TGTGCCAGCAGTTTAGCTGGGCGGGGGTCGGGGACAGATACGCAGTATTTT. Translating it yields CASSLAGRGSGTDTQYF. Full variable domain (missing parts from reference TRBV11-2 and TRBJ2-3): EAGVAQSPRYKIIEKRQSVAFWCNPISGHATLYWYQQILGQGPKLLIQFQNNGVVDDSQLPKDRFSAERLKGVDSTLKIQPAKLEDSAVYLCASSLAGRGSGTDTQYFGPGTRLTVL.

Here the CDR3 DNA reads TGTGCCAGCAGTTTCCGGGCCTCAAGAGGTGAAAAACTGTTTTTT. Protein: CASSFRASRGEKLFF. The chain employs TRBV28 and TRBJ1-4; D is unclear. Trimming removed 3 bases at V and 7 bases at J, with 15 bases between. Germline CDR1 is MDHEN and CDR2 is SYDVKM. The CDR3 contains 15 residues.

CDR3 sequence: CASSLEARGYEQYF. Here the CDR3 DNA reads TGTGCCAGCAGCTTGGAGGCACGAGGCTACGAGCAGTACTTC. The gene calls are TRBV5-6 and TRBJ2-7; D gene uncertain. V lost 0 bases to trimming and J lost 3 bases, with 10 bases between them. The CDR3 extends over 14 amino acids. Germline V CDR1 and CDR2: SGHDT, YYEEEE.

Of note for this clone: A far larger clone is a single base away, which makes a read error likely. The genes are TRBV5-1 and TRBJ1-1; 12 bases align to TRBD1. Unmatched junction bases numbered 8, after V lost 2 bases and J lost 3 bases. Germline loops: CDR1 SGHRS, CDR2 YFSETQ. The CDR3 has 17 amino acids. CDR3 nucleotides: TGCGCCAGCAGCTTCCGGGACAGGGGGCCGGTGGACACTGAAGCTTTCTTT. Its translation is CASSFRDRGPVDTEAFF. Together with reference TRBV5-1 and TRBJ1-1, the CDR3 gives the full variable domain: KAGVTQTPRYLIKTRGQQVTLSCSPISGHRSVSWYQQTPGQGLQFLFEYFSETQRNKGNFPGRFSGRQFSNSRSEMNVSTLELGDSALYLCASSFRDRGPVDTEAFFGQGTRLTVV.

The V gene is TRBV18, the J gene TRBJ1-2; D might be TRBD1 (6 bases). This CDR3 has 15 residues. Trimming stripped 1 base from V and 4 bases from J, with 13 bases between. Germline lookup yields CDR1 KGHSH and CDR2 LQKENI. The CDR3, as DNA: TGTGCCAGCTCACCACGGGGGGGCAGACCCTATGGCTACACCTTC. Translated, it gives CASSPRGGRPYGYTF. Based on the CDR3 plus reference TRBV18 and TRBJ1-2, the full variable domain is NAGVMQNPRHLVRRRGQEARLRCSPMKGHSHVYWYRQLPEEGLKFMVYLQKENIIDESGMPKERFSAEFPKEGPSILRIQQVVRGDSAAYFCASSPRGGRPYGYTFGSGTRLTVV.